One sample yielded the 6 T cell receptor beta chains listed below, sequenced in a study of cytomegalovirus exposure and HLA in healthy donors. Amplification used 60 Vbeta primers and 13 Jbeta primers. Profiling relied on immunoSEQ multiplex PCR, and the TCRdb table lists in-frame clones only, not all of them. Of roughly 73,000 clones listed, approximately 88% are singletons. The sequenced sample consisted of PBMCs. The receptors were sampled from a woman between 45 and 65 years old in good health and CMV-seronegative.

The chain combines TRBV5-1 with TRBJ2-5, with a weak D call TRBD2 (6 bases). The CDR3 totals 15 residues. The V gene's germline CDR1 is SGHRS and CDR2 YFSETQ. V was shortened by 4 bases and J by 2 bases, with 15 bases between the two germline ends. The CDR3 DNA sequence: TGCGCCAGCAGCCTAACTAGCTCCCATCAAGAGACCCAGTACTTC. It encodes CASSLTSSHQETQYF.

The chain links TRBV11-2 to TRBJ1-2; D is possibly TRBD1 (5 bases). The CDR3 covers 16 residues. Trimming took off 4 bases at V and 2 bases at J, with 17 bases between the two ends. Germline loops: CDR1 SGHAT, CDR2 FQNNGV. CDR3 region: CASSSSFGGGNYGYTF. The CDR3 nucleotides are TGTGCCAGCAGCTCCTCCTTCGGGGGAGGCAACTATGGCTACACCTTC.

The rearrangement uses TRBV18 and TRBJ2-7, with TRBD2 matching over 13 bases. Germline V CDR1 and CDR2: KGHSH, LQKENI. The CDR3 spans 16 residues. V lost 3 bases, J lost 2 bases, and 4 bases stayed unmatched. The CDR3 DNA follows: TGTGCCAGCTCACCTGCGACTAGCGGGGGGACCTACGAGCAGTACTTC. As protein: CASSPATSGGTYEQYF.

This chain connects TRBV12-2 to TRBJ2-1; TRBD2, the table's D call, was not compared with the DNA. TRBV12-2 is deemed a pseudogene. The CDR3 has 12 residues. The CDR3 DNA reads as TGTGCAAGTCGCCCGGCGGTCAATGAGCAGTTCTTC. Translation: CASRPAVNEQFF.

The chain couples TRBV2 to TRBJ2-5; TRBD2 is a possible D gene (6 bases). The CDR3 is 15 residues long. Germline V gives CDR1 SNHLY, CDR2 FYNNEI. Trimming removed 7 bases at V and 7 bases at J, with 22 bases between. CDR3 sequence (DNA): TGTGCCAGCAACCGATTAGCGGAGGAGGTTGGGACCCAGTACTTC. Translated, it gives CASNRLAEEVGTQYF.

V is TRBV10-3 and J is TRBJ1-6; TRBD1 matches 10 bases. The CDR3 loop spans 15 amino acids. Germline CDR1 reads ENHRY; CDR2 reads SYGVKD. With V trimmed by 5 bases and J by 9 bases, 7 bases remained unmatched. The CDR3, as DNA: TGTGCCATCAGTTCGGGGGGGACAGGGGCTTCACCCCTCCACTTT. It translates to CAISSGGTGASPLHF.